These T cell receptor beta chains were read from a single sample in a study of cytomegalovirus exposure and HLA in healthy donors. Clones were sequenced by immunoSEQ multiplex PCR, and TCRdb holds only the in-frame ones, with some missing. The sample contains more than 150,000 clones, around 81% of which appear only once. Sample: PBMCs. Source of these receptors: a woman aged 18-29 years in good health and CMV-seropositive. Each CDR3 is given without its conserved first and last residue. Where a row states a size, it is once, few, many or the class of an expanded clone; other rows omit it.

TRBJ1-1 TRBV5-1 - 12 ASRATGMNTEAF
TRBJ1-1 TRBV10-3 - 12 AISEDRGRTEAF
TRBJ1-2 TRBV5-5 - 14 ASSRSPTGVENGYT
TRBJ2-5 TRBV5-1 - 11 ASSSTLVETQY
TRBJ1-4 TRBV19 - 13 ASSIGRIASEKLF
TRBJ2-3 TRBV5-1 - 14 ASSSARLAVYDTQY
TRBJ2-3 TRBV11-2 - 16 ASSKTSGATHGTDTQY
TRBJ2-7 TRBV19 - 13 ASSTGTSGPYEQY
TRBJ2-5 TRBV5-1 - 14 ASSLYIYPEKETQY
TRBJ1-4 TRBV7-6 - 12 ASSPREGSEKLF
TRBJ1-2 TRBV18 - 11 ASSPPSVSGYT
TRBJ1-6 TRBV27 few 13 ASSLESTGFSPLH
TRBJ1-1 TRBV6-6 - 13 ASSDHRGGDTEAF
TRBJ2-2 TRBV7-2 - 14 ASSPPTGHTTGELF
TRBJ2-3 TRBV29-1 - 13 SVEAGTGWTDTQY
TRBJ1-1 TRBV5-6 - 9 ASSRDREAF
TRBJ1-1 TRBV15 - 12 ATSRMASNTEAF
TRBJ2-3 TRBV11-3 - 10 ASSLVEDTQY
TRBJ2-7 TRBV5-1 - 11 ASSLSPPEAQY
TRBJ1-3 TRBV6-1 - 16 ASSEAERSGAGGNTIY
TRBJ2-2 TRBV2 - 12 ASGADQNTGELF
TRBJ1-4 TRBV6-1 once 14 ASSEQGSATNEKLF
TRBJ2-3 TRBV15 once 14 ATSRDLGQHTDTQY
TRBJ2-5 TRBV7-6 - 13 ASSATSGGKETQY
TRBJ2-3 TRBV5-1 once 12 ASSSGQPADTQY
TRBJ1-6 TRBV9 - 14 ASSTNAGQGRTPLH
TRBJ2-5 TRBV4-2 - 13 ASSQGDRGRETQY